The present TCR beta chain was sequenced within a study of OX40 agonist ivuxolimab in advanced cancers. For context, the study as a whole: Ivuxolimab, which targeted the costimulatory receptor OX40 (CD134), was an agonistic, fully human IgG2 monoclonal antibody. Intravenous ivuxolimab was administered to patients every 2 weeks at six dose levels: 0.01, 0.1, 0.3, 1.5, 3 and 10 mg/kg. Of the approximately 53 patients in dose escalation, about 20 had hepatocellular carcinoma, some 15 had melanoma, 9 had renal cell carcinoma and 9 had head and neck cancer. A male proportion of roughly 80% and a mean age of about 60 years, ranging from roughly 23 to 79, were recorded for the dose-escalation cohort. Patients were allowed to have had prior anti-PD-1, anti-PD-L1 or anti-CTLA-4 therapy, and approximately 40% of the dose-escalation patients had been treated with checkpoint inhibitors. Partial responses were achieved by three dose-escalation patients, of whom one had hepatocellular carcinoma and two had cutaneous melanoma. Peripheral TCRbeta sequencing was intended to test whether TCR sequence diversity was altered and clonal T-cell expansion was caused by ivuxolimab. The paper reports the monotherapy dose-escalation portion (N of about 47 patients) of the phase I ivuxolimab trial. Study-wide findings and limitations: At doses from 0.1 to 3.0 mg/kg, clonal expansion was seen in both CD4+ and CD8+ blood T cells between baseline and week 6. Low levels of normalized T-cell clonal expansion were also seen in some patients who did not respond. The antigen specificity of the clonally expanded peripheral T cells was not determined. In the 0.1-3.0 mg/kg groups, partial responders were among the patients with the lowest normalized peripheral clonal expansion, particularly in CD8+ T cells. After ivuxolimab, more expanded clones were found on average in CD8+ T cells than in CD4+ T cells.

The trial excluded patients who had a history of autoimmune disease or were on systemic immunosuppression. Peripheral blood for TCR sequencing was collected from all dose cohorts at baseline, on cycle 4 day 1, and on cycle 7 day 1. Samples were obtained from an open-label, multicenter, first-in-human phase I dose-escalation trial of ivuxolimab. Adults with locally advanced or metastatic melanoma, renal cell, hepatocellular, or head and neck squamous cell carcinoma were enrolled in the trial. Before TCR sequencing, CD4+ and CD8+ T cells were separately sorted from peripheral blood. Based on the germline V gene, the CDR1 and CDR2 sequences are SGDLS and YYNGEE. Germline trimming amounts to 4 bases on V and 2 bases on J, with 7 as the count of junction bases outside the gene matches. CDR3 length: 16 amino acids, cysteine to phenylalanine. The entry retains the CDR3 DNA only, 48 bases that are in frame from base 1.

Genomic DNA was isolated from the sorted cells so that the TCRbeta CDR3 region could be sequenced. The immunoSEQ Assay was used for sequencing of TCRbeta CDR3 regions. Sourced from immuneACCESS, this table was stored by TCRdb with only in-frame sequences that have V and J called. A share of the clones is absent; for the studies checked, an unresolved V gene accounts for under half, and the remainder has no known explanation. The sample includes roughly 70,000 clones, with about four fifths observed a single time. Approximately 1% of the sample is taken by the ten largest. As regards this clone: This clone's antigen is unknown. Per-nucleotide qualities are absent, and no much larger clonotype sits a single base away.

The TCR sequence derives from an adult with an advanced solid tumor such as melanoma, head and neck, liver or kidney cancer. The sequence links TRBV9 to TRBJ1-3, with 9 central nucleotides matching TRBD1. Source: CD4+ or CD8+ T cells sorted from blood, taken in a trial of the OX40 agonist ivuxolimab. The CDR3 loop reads CASSIGTGQTGNTIYF. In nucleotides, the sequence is TGTGCCAGCAGCATAGGGACAGGGCAAACTGGAAACACCATATATTTT.